This TCR beta chain came from a study of response to subunit inactivated influenza vaccine. TCRdb itself ran the RT-PCR reads through MiXCR, one entry per CDR3 protein. The data hold hundreds of thousands of distinct CDR3 sequences, with 7.5% to 8.5% observed a single time. Whole-study results and caveats: New T cells are recruited in small numbers by each seasonal influenza vaccination, according to the authors' suggestion.

In germline, CDR1 is SGDLS, CDR2 YYNGEE. CDR3 size: 15 residues. Trimming removed 4 bases from V and 1 base from J; junction bases left unmatched: 8. As to this clonotype: As yet, its antigen is unknown.

The chain combines TRBV9 with TRBJ2-7; 7 nucleotides align to TRBD1. The material sequenced was PBMCs from blood, taken around 25 months after vaccination. This TCR came from a man aged 50-75 years who received an inactivated influenza vaccine. This CDR3 reads CASSPRTGQSYEQYF. CDR3 bases: TGTGCCAGCAGCCCTCGGACAGGACAGTCCTACGAGCAGTACTTC.